What follows is one T cell receptor (beta chain) and its context. The data originate from a study of blood T cell repertoires in COVID-19. Study-level background: In each case, the material was cDNA or gDNA derived from T cells, B-cell-depleted T cells, or PBMCs.

Authors' methods: Estimation of nucleated cell counts was performed using reference gene primer amplification. Assay used: immunoSEQ multiplex PCR; TCRdb lists only in-frame clones, some missing. That table gives V, J and clone size, and the DNA gave D and trimming. The sample yields approximately 190,000 clones, approximately 84% seen once. Germline V gene data show CDR1 as LGHNA and CDR2 as YNFKEQ. The CDR3 totals 17 residues. The trim removed 0 bases at V and 0 bases at J, leaving 1 base unmatched. The source is a human donor with acute or convalescent COVID-19. The donor label of this sample is uncertain. The rearrangement uses TRBV4-2 and TRBJ2-2; the match to TRBD2 covers 10 bases. The material sequenced was peripheral blood. The CDR3 DNA follows: TGTGCCAGCAGCCAAGAGCTAGCGGGAGCGAACACCGGGGAGCTGTTTTTT. Its translation: CASSQELAGANTGELFF.